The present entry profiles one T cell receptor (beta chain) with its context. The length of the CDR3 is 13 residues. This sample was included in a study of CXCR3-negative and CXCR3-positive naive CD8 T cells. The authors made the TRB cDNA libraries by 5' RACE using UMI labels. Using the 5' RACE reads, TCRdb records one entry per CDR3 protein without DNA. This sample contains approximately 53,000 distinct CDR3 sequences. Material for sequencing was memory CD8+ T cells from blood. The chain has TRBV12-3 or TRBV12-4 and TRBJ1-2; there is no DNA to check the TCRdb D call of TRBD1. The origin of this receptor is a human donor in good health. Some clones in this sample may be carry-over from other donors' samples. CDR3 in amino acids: CASSLGQVYGYTF.